This is a list of T cell receptor beta chains from one sample in a study of shared clonotypes between healthy human individuals. Sequencing was performed with immunoSEQ multiplex PCR; in TCRdb, only in-frame clones are kept and a portion is missing. This table holds 2 million to 2.5 million clones, 85% to 95% found once. Sample: naive CD4+ T cells from PBMCs. Receptors were obtained from a man in his late teens or twenties in good health. Some clones in this sample may be carry-over from other donors' samples. Each CDR3 is given with its conserved first and last residue. The D gene is left open where the match is weak. Only part of the rows carry a size: once, few, many, or a class if the clone is expanded.

j_gene | abundance | v_gene | d_gene | CDR3aa | CDR3nt
TRBJ2-5 | NA | TRBV7-3 | TRBD1 | CASSFPTGGWETQYF | TGTGCCAGCAGCTTCCCCACAGGGGGGTGGGAGACCCAGTACTTC
TRBJ1-2 | NA | TRBV5-5 | TRBD1 | CASSLVTGESYGYTF | TGTGCCAGCAGCTTGGTGACAGGGGAAAGCTATGGCTACACCTTC
TRBJ1-1 | NA | TRBV28 | TRBD1 | CASSKRTGSAYF | TGTGCCAGCAGTAAACGGACAGGGAGCGCTTACTTT
TRBJ2-5 | NA | TRBV7-8 | TRBD2 | CASLQRGGRETQYF | TGTGCCAGTCTCCAACGGGGGGGGCGGGAGACCCAGTACTTC
TRBJ2-3 | NA | TRBV5-1 | TRBD1 | CASSSGTGGTDTQYF | TGCGCCAGCAGCTCCGGGACAGGGGGGACAGATACGCAGTATTTT
TRBJ2-7 | NA | TRBV28 | NA | CASSWTNTYEQYF | TGTGCCAGCAGCTGGACGAATACCTACGAGCAGTACTTC
TRBJ2-1 | NA | TRBV5-1 | TRBD2 | CASSALLAGRNEQFF | TGCGCCAGCAGCGCCCTACTAGCGGGAAGGAATGAGCAGTTCTTC
TRBJ2-2 | NA | TRBV7-3 | TRBD2 | CASSLLPSGGAPGELFF | TGTGCCAGCAGCCTTCTTCCTTCCGGGGGGGCGCCCGGGGAGCTGTTTTTT
TRBJ2-2 | NA | TRBV5-5 | TRBD1 | CASSVRDRNTGELFF | TGTGCCAGCAGCGTCCGGGACAGGAACACCGGGGAGCTGTTTTTT
TRBJ1-5 | NA | TRBV28 | NA | CASSFAMVNQPQHF | TGTGCCAGCAGTTTTGCGATGGTTAATCAGCCCCAGCATTTT
TRBJ2-2 | NA | TRBV29-1 | NA | CSVESVGPRSTGELFF | TGCAGCGTTGAATCGGTGGGACCAAGATCCACCGGGGAGCTGTTTTTT
TRBJ1-2 | NA | TRBV10-3 | TRBD1 | CASTGGNYGYTF | TGTGCCAGTACAGGGGGCAACTATGGCTACACCTTC
TRBJ1-3 | NA | TRBV7-6 | NA | CASSFSDTIYF | TGTGCCAGCAGCTTCTCGGACACCATATATTTT
TRBJ2-1 | NA | TRBV28 | TRBD2 | CASSFREGGEQFF | TGTGCCAGCAGTTTTAGGGAGGGAGGGGAGCAGTTCTTC
TRBJ2-3 | once | TRBV6-6 | TRBD2 | CASSLWAGGTQYF | TGTGCCAGCAGTTTGTGGGCGGGGGGTACGCAGTATTTT
TRBJ2-7 | NA | TRBV6-1 | TRBD2 | CASKTSGRPEQYF | TGTGCCAGCAAGACTAGCGGGAGGCCGGAGCAGTACTTC
TRBJ2-3 | NA | TRBV27 | NA | CASRKGSTDTQYF | TGTGCCAGCAGGAAGGGGAGCACAGATACGCAGTATTTT
TRBJ1-5 | NA | TRBV6-1 | NA | CASSGSGENQPQHF | TGTGCCAGCAGTGGCTCAGGGGAGAATCAGCCCCAGCATTTT
TRBJ2-3 | NA | TRBV19 | TRBD2 | CASSPGTSGRREDTQYF | TGTGCCAGTAGTCCGGGGACTAGCGGCCGGCGGGAAGATACGCAGTATTTT
TRBJ2-1 | NA | TRBV5-5 | NA | CASSAGIRAERNEQFF | TGTGCCAGCAGCGCAGGGATTAGGGCCGAACGCAATGAGCAGTTCTTC
TRBJ2-3 | NA | TRBV6-5 | NA | CASSYRLPSDTQYF | TGTGCCAGCAGTTACCGGCTACCCTCAGATACGCAGTATTTT
TRBJ2-1 | NA | TRBV11-3 | NA | CASSLGRHNEQFF | TGTGCCAGCAGCTTGGGCAGGCACAATGAGCAGTTCTTC
TRBJ2-1 | NA | TRBV11-3 | NA | CASSLPGNNEQFF | TGTGCCAGCAGCCTCCCGGGAAACAATGAGCAGTTCTTC
TRBJ1-5 | NA | TRBV2 | TRBD1 | CASRGTGVTYSNQPQHF | TGTGCCAGCAGAGGGACAGGGGTTACGTATAGCAATCAGCCCCAGCATTTT
TRBJ2-7 | NA | TRBV18 | TRBD1 | CASSLGQGAQF | TGTGCCAGCTCTCTAGGACAGGGGGCGCAGTTC
TRBJ2-1 | once | TRBV7-2 | NA | CASSFNGLEQFF | TGTGCCAGCAGTTTTAACGGACTGGAGCAGTTCTTC
TRBJ2-2 | NA | TRBV30 | NA | CAWNTRTGELFF | TGTGCCTGGAATACACGCACCGGGGAGCTGTTTTTT
TRBJ1-4 | once | TRBV28 | NA | CASSLEGGLGGKLFF | TGTGCCAGCAGTTTAGAGGGTGGTTTGGGGGGGAAACTGTTTTTT
TRBJ2-5 | NA | TRBV11-2 | NA | CASSLDQGDVETQYF | TGTGCCAGCAGCTTAGATCAAGGGGACGTGGAGACCCAGTACTTC
TRBJ2-7 | NA | TRBV27 | TRBD2 | CASSLSAWTSPSEQYF | TGTGCCAGCAGTTTATCAGCATGGACTAGTCCCAGCGAGCAGTACTTC
TRBJ2-7 | NA | TRBV5-8 | NA | CASSGGTAIPSRYF | TGTGCCAGCAGCGGAGGGACAGCGATTCCTTCTCGGTACTTC
TRBJ2-3 | NA | TRBV6-6 | TRBD2 | CASRDSGVSTDTQYF | TGTGCCAGCAGAGATAGCGGGGTGAGCACAGATACGCAGTATTTT
TRBJ1-1 | NA | TRBV6-1 | NA | CASSESRKAESEAFF | TGTGCCAGCAGTGAATCTAGGAAGGCAGAGAGTGAAGCTTTCTTT
TRBJ2-5 | NA | TRBV4-1 | NA | CASSQGPQETQYF | TGCGCCAGCAGCCAAGGACCCCAAGAGACCCAGTACTTC
TRBJ1-1 | NA | TRBV14 | NA | CASSSDGTEAFF | TGTGCCAGCAGCTCCGACGGCACTGAAGCTTTCTTT
TRBJ1-4 | NA | TRBV18 | TRBD1 | CASSLSRTGRTFDEKLFF | TGTGCCAGCTCACTATCGAGGACAGGGAGGACGTTCGACGAAAAACTGTTTTTT
TRBJ1-3 | NA | TRBV15 | NA | CATSSRGPLSGNTIYF | TGTGCCACCAGCAGCCGGGGACCGCTCTCTGGAAACACCATATATTTT
TRBJ2-3 | NA | TRBV9 | NA | CASSVGGFSPNTQYF | TGTGCCAGCAGCGTAGGAGGGTTTTCTCCAAATACGCAGTATTTT
TRBJ2-7 | NA | TRBV28 | NA | CASSLQGSAGRSYEQYF | TGTGCCAGCAGTTTACAGGGCTCGGCGGGACGCTCCTACGAGCAGTACTTC
TRBJ1-1 | NA | TRBV5-4 | NA | CASSFGGENTEAFF | TGTGCCAGCAGCTTTGGTGGGGAAAACACTGAAGCTTTCTTT
TRBJ1-2 | NA | TRBV11-2 | TRBD1 | CASSSWTGYGYTF | TGTGCCAGCAGCTCTTGGACAGGCTATGGCTACACCTTC
TRBJ2-5 | NA | TRBV11-3 | NA | CASSLGPRETQYF | TGTGCCAGCAGCTTAGGGCCCCGAGAGACCCAGTACTTC
TRBJ1-1 | few | TRBV30 | TRBD1 | CAWGDRVNTEAFF | TGTGCCTGGGGAGACAGGGTGAACACTGAAGCTTTCTTT
TRBJ1-2 | NA | TRBV7-2 | NA | CASSAGSTYGYTF | TGTGCCAGCAGCGCGGGATCAACCTATGGCTACACCTTC
TRBJ1-6 | NA | TRBV27 | NA | CASSLYLGNSPLHF | TGTGCCAGCAGTTTATATTTGGGTAATTCACCCCTCCACTTT
TRBJ2-3 | NA | TRBV19 | NA | CASSAGQHRSTDTQYF | TGTGCCAGTAGTGCGGGACAGCACCGAAGCACAGATACGCAGTATTTT
TRBJ2-3 | NA | TRBV4-1 | NA | CASSQGWASSDTQYF | TGCGCCAGCAGCCAAGGTTGGGCTAGTTCAGATACGCAGTATTTT
TRBJ2-3 | NA | TRBV7-4 | TRBD2 | CASSTRLAGRPDTQYF | TGTGCCAGCAGCACAAGACTAGCGGGAAGGCCAGATACGCAGTATTTT
TRBJ2-3 | NA | TRBV6-6 | NA | CASRDLAPITDTQYF | TGTGCCAGCCGAGACCTAGCTCCAATCACAGATACGCAGTATTTT
TRBJ1-1 | NA | TRBV5-1 | NA | CASSDQGYTEAFF | TGCGCCAGCAGTGATCAGGGCTACACTGAAGCTTTCTTT
TRBJ1-2 | once | TRBV18 | NA | CASSPTGVEGYTF | TGTGCCAGCTCACCAACGGGGGTGGAAGGCTACACCTTC
TRBJ2-7 | NA | TRBV4-1 | TRBD1 | CASSQTWDRDSYEQYF | TGCGCCAGTAGCCAAACTTGGGACAGGGACTCCTACGAGCAGTACTTC
TRBJ2-5 | once | TRBV14 | NA | CASSLQRRYQETQYF | TGTGCCAGCAGCCTTCAAAGGAGATACCAAGAGACCCAGTACTTC